This T cell receptor beta chain was observed in a study of spatial heterogeneity in lung cancer. Study at large: Counts of TCR transcripts in tumor regions correlated strongly with a matched bulk RNA-seq T cell module score.

Carried by each TCR cDNA molecule was a unique molecular identifier. TCRdb redid the calling of the 5' RACE reads with MiXCR, one entry per CDR3 protein. Of fewer than 3,000 distinct CDR3 sequences in the sample, approximately 8% were seen once. Within the sample, this clonotype is medium-sized. Its cognate antigen is unknown. The CDR3 is 12 residues long. The germline gives CDR1 GTSNPN, CDR2 SVGIG (reference sequence). V shed 7 bases, J shed 1 base, and the junction held 2 bases outside the gene matches. Findings and caveats of the study: One measure, the expanded intratumoral alpha and beta TCR count, tracked tumor mutation counts.

Time point given: sample taken at primary tumor resection. V gene TRBV30 combines with J gene TRBJ2-7, with 9 bases fitting TRBD1. This sample comprised lung tumor tissue, obtained at surgery. The origin of this receptor is a female donor with early-stage non-small cell lung cancer. CDR3 amino acids: CAFDRGSYEQYF. CDR3 DNA: TGTGCCTTTGACAGGGGGTCCTACGAGCAGTACTTC.